Listed below are T cell receptor beta chains from one sample, sequenced in a study of control samples from healthy donors and cancer patients. Clones were sequenced by immunoSEQ multiplex PCR, and TCRdb holds only the in-frame ones, with some missing. The profile shows 75,000 to 95,000 clones, 85% to 90% of them singletons. The sequencing sample was made of PBMCs. These TCRs come from a woman between 45 and 60 years old with colorectal cancer. Both conserved end residues are part of each CDR3. A D gene is named only where the DNA matches it firmly. The size of a clone is reported for some rows only, either as once, few or many, or as a class for expanded clones.

.	TRBV24-1	TRBJ1-1	.	TGTGCCACCGGGGCGACAGGAGGGACTGAAGCTTTCTTT	CATGATGGTEAFF
.	TRBV7-3	TRBJ1-1	.	TGTGCCAGCAGCCCGATATTGAGTGTGGGGCTGAACACTGAAGCTTTCTTT	CASSPILSVGLNTEAFF
.	TRBV2	TRBJ1-1	.	TGTGCCAGCACCCTAAGGGGTTATACTGAAGCTTTCTTT	CASTLRGYTEAFF
.	TRBV4-1	TRBJ1-3	.	TGCGCCAGCAGCCAAAAAGACATGGGTCTTACCTCTGGAAACACCATATATTTT	CASSQKDMGLTSGNTIYF
.	TRBV5-1	TRBJ1-6	.	TGCGCCAGCAGCGAGGGTACAGATAATTCACCCCTCCACTTT	CASSEGTDNSPLHF
once	TRBV5-6	TRBJ1-1	.	TGTGCCAGCAGCCCGGGACACTTGAACACTGAAGCTTTCTTT	CASSPGHLNTEAFF
.	TRBV19	TRBJ1-6	.	TGTGCCAGTAGTCACAGGGAGGGCCTTTCACCCCTCCACTTT	CASSHREGLSPLHF
few	TRBV5-1	TRBJ2-1	TRBD1	TGCGCCAGCCGCACAGGGGTCTCCTACAATGAGCAGTTCTTC	CASRTGVSYNEQFF
few	TRBV2	TRBJ1-1	.	TGTGCCAGCAGCGCTGGGGAGAACACTGAAGCTTTCTTT	CASSAGENTEAFF
.	TRBV7-2	TRBJ2-5	TRBD2	TGTGCCAGCAGCTCTTTTCGACTAGCGGGGGCACCGACCCAAGAGACCCAGTACTTC	CASSSFRLAGAPTQETQYF
.	TRBV6-5	TRBJ1-6	TRBD1	TGTGCCAGCTGGAACAGGGGAAATTCACCCCTCCACTTT	CASWNRGNSPLHF
.	TRBV27	TRBJ2-5	.	TGTGCCACCCGGGACGGGATGCGCGAGACCCAGTACTTC	CATRDGMRETQYF
.	TRBV12-3/TRBV12-4	TRBJ2-5	.	TGTGCCAGCAGTTTCTCCAGGGGAGAGACCCAGTACTTC	CASSFSRGETQYF
.	TRBV4-1	TRBJ2-5	TRBD1	TGCGCCAGCAGCCAATCGGGACAGGGATACCAAGAGGCCCAGTACTTC	CASSQSGQGYQEAQYF
once	TRBV30	TRBJ1-5	.	TGTGCCTGGAGCGCACGGGGATATCAGCCCCAGCATTTT	CAWSARGYQPQHF
few	TRBV20-1	TRBJ1-6	.	TGCAGTGCTGGGGGGAATTCACCCCTCCACTTT	CSAGGNSPLHF
.	TRBV4-1	TRBJ2-1	TRBD2	TGCGCCAGCAGCCAGTGGGAGACTAGCGGGGGGGGACTCTCCTACAATGAGCAGTTCTTC	CASSQWETSGGGLSYNEQFF
.	TRBV2	TRBJ1-2	.	TGTGCCAGCACCCCGCGGGAGCGAGTAATAAAATCTAACTATGGCTACACCTTC	CASTPRERVIKSNYGYTF
.	TRBV30	TRBJ1-3	.	TGTGCCCTTTCGGGGATGGACACCATATATTTT	CALSGMDTIYF
.	TRBV6-2/TRBV6-3	TRBJ2-3	TRBD2	TGTGCCAGCAGCTATGGGACTAGACCCTCGGGAGATACGCAGTATTTT	CASSYGTRPSGDTQYF